The present TCR beta chain was sequenced within a study of blood T cell repertoires in COVID-19. For the study at large: T cells, B-cell-depleted T cells, or PBMCs provided the cDNA or gDNA that served as material.

The table came from immunoSEQ multiplex PCR; TCRdb's copy has only in-frame clones and leaves some out. The table has over 200,000 clones, around 84% seen once. The sequencing sample was made of peripheral blood. The receptor was isolated from an elderly woman with active or convalescent COVID-19.

Here the CDR3 DNA reads TGTGCCAGTAGAAGAAATGGGGGCTCGGGTAGGGCCAACGTCCTGACTTTC. It yields the protein CASRRNGGSGRANVLTF. The chain has TRBV19 and TRBJ2-6; D may be TRBD1 (6 bases). Germline V gives CDR1 LNHDA, CDR2 SQIVND (reference sequence). The CDR3 spans 17 residues. Trimming stripped 6 bases from V and 5 bases from J, with 20 bases between.